The rows below give T cell receptor beta chains drawn from one sample of a study of low-dose radiotherapy and immunotherapy resistance in tumors. In TCRdb, the reads were re-called with MiXCR into one record per CDR3 protein. This repertoire shows about 30,000 distinct CDR3 sequences, about 49% found once; its top ten account for around 6%. This material consisted of PBMCs, taken after low-dose radiotherapy plus immunotherapy. The source of these receptors is a male donor with gallbladder cancer. Both conserved end residues are part of each CDR3. A D gene is named only where the DNA matches it firmly. The size entry is marked missing in some rows and otherwise reads once, few, many or a size class.

d_call | j_call | clone_size | v_call | cdr3_aa | cdr3_nt
. | TRBJ2-2 | . | TRBV28 | CASNFPGAGELFF | TGTGCCAGCAACTTTCCGGGGGCCGGGGAGCTGTTTTTT
. | TRBJ1-1 | . | TRBV13 | CASRVQNLNTEAFF | TGTGCCAGCAGAGTACAGAATCTGAACACTGAAGCTTTCTTT
TRBD2 | TRBJ2-7 | many | TRBV4-1 | CASSHLGRGAYEQYF | TGCGCCAGCAGCCACCTGGGGAGGGGAGCCTACGAGCAGTACTTC
. | TRBJ2-7 | . | TRBV5-3 | CASSPSGQANEQYF | TGTGCCAGCAGCCCATCTGGACAAGCCAACGAGCAGTACTTC
TRBD2 | TRBJ2-2 | few | TRBV28 | CASSTFRLTSGGAGTGELFF | TGTGCCAGCAGCACTTTCCGCCTTACTAGCGGAGGGGCAGGCACCGGGGAGCTGTTTTTT
. | TRBJ2-3 | . | TRBV5-1 | CASSLVAGASTDTQYF | TGCGCCAGCAGCTTGGTGGCAGGGGCCTCCACAGATACGCAGTATTTT
. | TRBJ1-6 | many | TRBV4-1 | CASSQDTSSYNSPLHF | TGCGCCAGCAGCCAAGACACCAGCTCCTATAATTCACCCCTCCACTTT
TRBD2 | TRBJ2-1 | . | TRBV7-2 | CATTTSGMYEQFF | TGTGCCACCACGACTAGCGGGATGTATGAGCAGTTCTTC
. | TRBJ2-1 | . | TRBV5-8 | CASSLGMGGTRGFF | TGTGCCAGCAGCTTAGGAATGGGGGGGACAAGAGGTTTCTTC
TRBD2 | TRBJ2-1 | medium-sized | TRBV28 | CASSLGLASYNEQFF | TGTGCCAGCAGCTTGGGACTAGCTTCCTACAATGAGCAGTTCTTC
. | TRBJ2-7 | . | TRBV6-2/TRBV6-3 | CASSAVTEQYF | TGTGCCAGCAGTGCAGTGACCGAGCAGTACTTC
. | TRBJ2-5 | many | TRBV20-1 | CSASFGNQETQYF | TGCAGTGCTAGTTTCGGAAACCAAGAGACCCAGTACTTC
. | TRBJ2-7 | medium-sized | TRBV5-1 | CASSQGQVYEQYF | TGCGCCAGCAGTCAAGGACAAGTCTACGAGCAGTACTTC
. | TRBJ2-1 | many | TRBV7-9 | CASTQTVYNEQFF | TGTGCCAGCACCCAGACAGTTTACAATGAGCAGTTCTTC
TRBD1 | TRBJ2-5 | . | TRBV5-4 | CASSPRDRSQETQYF | TGTGCCAGCAGCCCCCGGGACAGGTCTCAAGAGACCCAGTACTTC
TRBD1 | TRBJ1-1 | . | TRBV3-1 | CASSRQGTEAFF | TGTGCCAGCAGCCGACAGGGCACTGAAGCTTTCTTT
. | TRBJ2-1 | many | TRBV29-1 | CSVGSGYNEQFF | TGCAGCGTTGGTTCCGGTTACAATGAGCAGTTCTTC
. | TRBJ2-1 | once | TRBV13 | CASNRAGRYNEQFF | TGTGCCAGTAACAGGGCGGGCAGATACAATGAGCAGTTCTTC
TRBD1 | TRBJ2-1 | once | TRBV28 | CVSSGSGQGFDEQFF | TGTGTCAGCAGTGGCTCGGGACAGGGTTTTGATGAGCAGTTCTTC
TRBD1 | TRBJ2-7 | . | TRBV7-9 | CASSAPFRDRAYEQYF | TGTGCCAGCAGCGCACCCTTCCGGGACAGGGCCTACGAGCAGTACTTC
. | TRBJ2-1 | few | TRBV5-1 | CASSFVADGYNEQFF | TGCGCCAGCAGCTTTGTGGCGGACGGATACAATGAGCAGTTCTTC
. | TRBJ2-1 | . | TRBV6-1 | CASSELAGFSYNEQFF | TGTGCCAGCAGTGAACTTGCTGGCTTCTCCTACAATGAGCAGTTCTTC
TRBD2 | TRBJ2-1 | few | TRBV12-3/TRBV12-4 | CASSSRGTSGIAYNEQFF | TGTGCCAGCAGTTCACGCGGAACTAGCGGGATAGCCTACAATGAGCAGTTCTTC
. | TRBJ2-7 | . | TRBV5-1 | CASSPVSAGSHEQYF | TGCGCCAGCAGCCCGGTAAGCGCGGGGTCCCACGAGCAGTACTTC
TRBD1 | TRBJ2-5 | many | TRBV2 | CASSQDRVLVLFGF | TGTGCCAGCAGCCAGGACAGGGTCTTGGTGTTATTCGGCTTC
. | TRBJ1-2 | few | TRBV6-2/TRBV6-3 | CASRGGNYGYTF | TGTGCCAGCAGAGGCGGTAACTATGGCTACACCTTC
. | TRBJ1-5 | . | TRBV4-3 | CASSQGYRAGGQPQHF | TGCGCCAGCAGCCAGGGTTACAGGGCCGGGGGTCAGCCCCAGCATTTT
TRBD1 | TRBJ1-2 | many | TRBV28 | CASSDRGYGYTF | TGTGCCAGCAGCGACAGGGGCTATGGCTACACCTTC
TRBD1 | TRBJ2-1 | medium-sized | TRBV6-2/TRBV6-3 | CASSPEGQGAYNEQFF | TGTGCCAGCAGTCCCGAAGGACAGGGGGCCTACAATGAGCAGTTCTTC
. | TRBJ2-7 | many | TRBV6-6 | CASSYSRSAYEQYF | TGTGCCAGCAGTTACAGTCGTTCGGCCTACGAGCAGTACTTC
. | TRBJ2-5 | medium-sized | TRBV5-6 | CASSLELYQETQYF | TGTGCCAGCAGCTTGGAACTGTACCAAGAGACCCAGTACTTC
. | TRBJ2-1 | . | TRBV5-1 | CASRTGGDSYNEQFF | TGCGCCAGCAGGACTGGAGGGGACTCCTACAATGAGCAGTTCTTC
TRBD1 | TRBJ2-1 | . | TRBV5-1 | CASSWTGQGSYNEQFF | TGCGCCAGCAGCTGGACGGGACAGGGAAGCTACAATGAGCAGTTCTTC
. | TRBJ2-2 | many | TRBV30 | CAWSPTRELFF | TGTGCCTGGAGTCCTACCCGGGAGCTGTTTTTT
TRBD1 | TRBJ1-5 | medium-sized | TRBV6-1 | CASSDRTGQGGGQPQHF | TGTGCCAGCAGTGACCGAACCGGACAGGGAGGAGGGCAGCCCCAGCATTTT
. | TRBJ2-1 | many | TRBV11-3 | CASSLDRTNEQFF | TGTGCCAGCAGCTTAGATAGGACGAATGAGCAGTTCTTC
. | TRBJ1-5 | . | TRBV4-2 | CASSQDGAGPKQPQHF | TGTGCCAGCAGCCAAGACGGCGCGGGCCCCAAGCAGCCCCAGCATTTT
. | TRBJ1-2 | . | TRBV3-1 | CASSQSGGVYGYTF | TGTGCCAGCAGCCAAAGCGGGGGGGTCTATGGCTACACCTTC
. | TRBJ2-1 | . | TRBV5-4 | CASSLGRPSSYNEQFF | TGTGCCAGCAGCTTGGGCAGACCCAGCTCCTACAATGAGCAGTTCTTC
. | TRBJ2-4 | many | TRBV25-1 | CASAGSTAKNIQYF | TGTGCCAGCGCAGGGTCCACTGCCAAAAACATTCAGTACTTC
. | TRBJ2-5 | . | TRBV5-6 | CASSPLPRGVEETQYF | TGTGCCAGCAGCCCCCTACCTAGAGGGGTCGAAGAGACCCAGTACTTC
TRBD1 | TRBJ2-7 | few | TRBV27 | CASSSSDRGLGRIYEQYF | TGTGCCAGCAGTTCCTCCGACAGGGGACTTGGGAGGATCTACGAGCAGTACTTC
. | TRBJ1-5 | . | TRBV27 | CASSFGTQTFNQPQHF | TGTGCCAGCAGTTTCGGGACCCAGACCTTCAATCAGCCCCAGCATTTT
. | TRBJ1-6 | few | TRBV13 | CASSLEGSILDSPLHF | TGTGCCAGCAGCTTAGAGGGTTCGATTTTGGATTCACCCCTCCACTTT
TRBD1 | TRBJ1-4 | . | TRBV28 | CASNGQGATNEKLFF | TGTGCCAGCAATGGACAGGGGGCAACTAATGAAAAACTGTTTTTT
. | TRBJ1-1 | many | TRBV3-1 | CASSQEGVQTRAFF | TGTGCCAGCAGCCAAGAGGGGGTCCAGACCAGGGCTTTCTTT
TRBD2 | TRBJ2-5 | medium-sized | TRBV5-6 | CASSLGRLAGETQYF | TGTGCCAGCAGCTTGGGTAGACTAGCAGGAGAGACCCAGTACTTC
. | TRBJ2-5 | many | TRBV23-1 | CASSQRAVQETQYF | TGCGCCAGCAGTCAGAGAGCCGTCCAAGAGACCCAGTACTTC
. | TRBJ2-1 | . | TRBV12-3/TRBV12-4 | CASARGDYNEQFF | TGTGCCAGCGCCCGGGGTGACTACAATGAGCAGTTCTTC
. | TRBJ1-1 | . | TRBV7-9 | CASSPLGQMNTEAFF | TGTGCCAGCAGCCCCCTTGGACAGATGAACACTGAAGCTTTCTTT
TRBD1 | TRBJ2-2 | medium-sized | TRBV5-1 | CASSLEVTGVTGELFF | TGCGCCAGCAGCTTGGAAGTGACAGGGGTCACCGGGGAGCTGTTTTTT
. | TRBJ2-7 | . | TRBV15 | CATSTYGKQSYEQYF | TGTGCCACCAGCACCTACGGGAAACAGAGCTACGAGCAGTACTTC
TRBD2 | TRBJ2-3 | many | TRBV10-3 | CAISGGGSRGDTQYF | TGTGCCATCAGTGGGGGGGGTTCTCGAGGAGATACGCAGTATTTT
. | TRBJ1-1 | few | TRBV7-9 | CASSLVQGYTEAFF | TGTGCCAGCAGCTTAGTACAGGGTTACACTGAAGCTTTCTTT
TRBD2 | TRBJ2-5 | few | TRBV7-2 | CASSLNGLAALGETQYF | TGTGCCAGCAGCTTGAATGGACTAGCGGCTCTTGGGGAGACCCAGTACTTC